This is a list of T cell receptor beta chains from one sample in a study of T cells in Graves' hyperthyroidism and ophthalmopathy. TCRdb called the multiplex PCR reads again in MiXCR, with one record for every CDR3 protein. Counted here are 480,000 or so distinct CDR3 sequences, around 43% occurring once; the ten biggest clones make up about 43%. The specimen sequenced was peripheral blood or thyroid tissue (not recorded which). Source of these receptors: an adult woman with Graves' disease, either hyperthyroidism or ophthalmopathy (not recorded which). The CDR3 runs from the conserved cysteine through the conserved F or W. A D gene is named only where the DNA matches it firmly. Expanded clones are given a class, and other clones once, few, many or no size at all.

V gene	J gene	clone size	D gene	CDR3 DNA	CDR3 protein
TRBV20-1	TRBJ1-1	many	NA	TGCAGTGCTAGAGTAGGGGGGCGAGGCACTGAAGCTTTCTTT	CSARVGGRGTEAFF
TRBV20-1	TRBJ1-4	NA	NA	TGCAGTGCTAAGTTCCAGGGAAAACTGTTTTTT	CSAKFQGKLFF
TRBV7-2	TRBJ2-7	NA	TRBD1	TGTGCCAGCAGCTTAGGTTTTCGGACAGGGGCATACGAGCAGTACTTC	CASSLGFRTGAYEQYF
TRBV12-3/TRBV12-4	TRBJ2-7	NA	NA	TGTGCCAGCCGGGACGTGGCCTACGAGCAGTACTTC	CASRDVAYEQYF
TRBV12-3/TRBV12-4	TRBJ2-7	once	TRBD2	TGTGCCAGCAGTCCCCTCTCTAGCGGGACCTCCTACGAGCAGTACTTC	CASSPLSSGTSYEQYF
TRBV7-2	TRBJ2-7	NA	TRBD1	TGTGCCGGCAGCCAAGAGGGACAGAAGAACTACGAGCAGTACTTC	CAGSQEGQKNYEQYF
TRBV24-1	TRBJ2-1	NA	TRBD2	TGTGCCACCAGTGATCGCGGGACTAGCGGTTACAATGAGCAGTTCTTC	CATSDRGTSGYNEQFF
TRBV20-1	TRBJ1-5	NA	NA	TGCAGTGCTAGACAGGGGCCAAAACTCATTCTTAGCAATCAGCCCCAGCATTTT	CSARQGPKLILSNQPQHF
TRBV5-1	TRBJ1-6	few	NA	TGCGCCAGCAGTCAGGGTTGGGATTCACCCCTCCACTTT	CASSQGWDSPLHF
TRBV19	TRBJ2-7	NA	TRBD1	TGTGCCAGTTGTCCCGGACAGGGCCACTACGAGCAGTACTTC	CASCPGQGHYEQYF
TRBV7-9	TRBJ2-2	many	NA	TGTGCCAGCAGCTGGCTAACCGGGGAGCTGTTTTTT	CASSWLTGELFF
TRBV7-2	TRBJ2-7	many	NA	TGTGCCAGCAGCTCAGGACCCGGCGCCTACGAGCAGTACTTC	CASSSGPGAYEQYF
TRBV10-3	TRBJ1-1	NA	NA	TGTGCCATCAAGGACGATAACACTGAAGCTTTCTTT	CAIKDDNTEAFF
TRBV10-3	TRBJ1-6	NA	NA	TGTGCCATCAGTGGTCGGCAGGGCGATTCACCCCTCCACTTT	CAISGRQGDSPLHF
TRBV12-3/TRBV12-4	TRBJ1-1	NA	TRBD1	TGTGCCAGCAGTCGAGGGACAGGGGTAACTGAAGCTTTCTTT	CASSRGTGVTEAFF
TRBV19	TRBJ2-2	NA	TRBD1	TGTGCCAGTAGCACGGGACAGGCCGGGGAGCTGTTTTTT	CASSTGQAGELFF
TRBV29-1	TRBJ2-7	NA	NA	TGCAGCGTTAGTTCCGTCAAATTCCTCGAGCAGTACTTC	CSVSSVKFLEQYF
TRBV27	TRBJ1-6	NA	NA	TGTGCCAGCAGTTTATCAGGGACCTATAATTCACCCCTCCACTTT	CASSLSGTYNSPLHF
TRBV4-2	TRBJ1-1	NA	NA	TGTGCCAGCACCCCACCCCAAACAGGGAACACTGAAGCTTTCTTT	CASTPPQTGNTEAFF
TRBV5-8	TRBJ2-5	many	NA	TGTGCCAGCAGCCAACAATATGCATCCCAAGAGACCCAGTACTTC	CASSQQYASQETQYF
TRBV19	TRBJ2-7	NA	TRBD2	TGTGCCAGTACCCCAGGGGCGGGGGGAGCCTACGAGCAGTACTTC	CASTPGAGGAYEQYF
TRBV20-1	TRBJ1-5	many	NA	TGCAGTGCTAGATGGGATAGAAATCAGCCCCAGCATTTT	CSARWDRNQPQHF
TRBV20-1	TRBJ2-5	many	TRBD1	TGCAGTGCTACGCCTTTACAGGGGCTGGGAGAGACCCAGTACTTC	CSATPLQGLGETQYF
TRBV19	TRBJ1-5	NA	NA	TGTGCCAGCAGGCAAACGGTGGGAAGCAATCAGCCCCAGCATTTT	CASRQTVGSNQPQHF
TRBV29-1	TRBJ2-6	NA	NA	TGCAGCGTTGGTGTCCGGTCTGCGGGAGCCAACGTCCTGACTTTC	CSVGVRSAGANVLTF
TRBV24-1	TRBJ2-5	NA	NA	TGTGCCACCAGTGATGCTCGACAACCGTACCAAGAGACCCAGTACTTC	CATSDARQPYQETQYF
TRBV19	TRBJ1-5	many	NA	TGTGCCAGTAGCGACACGATCCTAAGCGTCAATCAGCCCCAGCATTTT	CASSDTILSVNQPQHF